The sample holds a few counts of the clone carrying this T cell receptor (beta chain). No antigen is known for it. The data are from a study of CD8 T cells in ankylosing spondylitis. General observations from the study: According to the report, clones linked to the disease were significantly enriched in matched synovial fluid samples taken from ankylosing spondylitis patients. Both synovial fluid and blood in reactive arthritis had previously been reported to carry some motif variants. The disease-linked clones had a CD8+ phenotype and low blood frequencies. Characteristic, it appeared, of ankylosing spondylitis blood was a TCR beta motif of several highly homologous variants.

Quantitative 5'-RACE was performed with molecular barcodes, and it yielded the TCR beta libraries. TCRdb called the 5' RACE reads again in MiXCR, with one record for every CDR3 protein. The sample shows roughly 300,000 distinct CDR3 sequences, 8% of them seen only once. The sequenced sample was blood, either unsorted or a sorted T cell fraction (not recorded which). This TCR derives from a male donor with ankylosing spondylitis.

CDR3 residues: CSVAKREGYNEQFF. Here the CDR3 DNA reads TGCAGCGTGGCCAAGCGGGAGGGTTACAATGAGCAGTTCTTC. The chain is built from TRBV29-1 and TRBJ2-1; 10 positions match TRBD2. Germline V CDR1 and CDR2: SQVTM, ANQGSEA. The V gene end was trimmed by 6 bases and the J gene end by 4 bases; junction bases not matched to a gene: 6. The CDR3 is 14 amino acids.